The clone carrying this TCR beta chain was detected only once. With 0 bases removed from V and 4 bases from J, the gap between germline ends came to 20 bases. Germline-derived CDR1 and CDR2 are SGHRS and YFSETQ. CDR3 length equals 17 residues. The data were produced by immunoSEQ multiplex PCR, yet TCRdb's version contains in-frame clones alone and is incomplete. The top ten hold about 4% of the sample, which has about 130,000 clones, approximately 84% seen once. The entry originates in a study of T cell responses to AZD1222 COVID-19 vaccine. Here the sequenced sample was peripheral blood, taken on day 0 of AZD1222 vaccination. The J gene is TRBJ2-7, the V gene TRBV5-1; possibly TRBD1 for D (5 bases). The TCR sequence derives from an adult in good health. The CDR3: CASSLGSFSERTYEQYF. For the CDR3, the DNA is TGCGCCAGCAGCTTGGGGTCTTTTTCGGAACGGACATACGAGCAGTACTTC. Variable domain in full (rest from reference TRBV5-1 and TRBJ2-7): KAGVTQTPRYLIKTRGQQVTLSCSPISGHRSVSWYQQTPGQGLQFLFEYFSETQRNKGNFPGRFSGRQFSNSRSEMNVSTLELGDSALYLCASSLGSFSERTYEQYFGPGTRLTVT.